The present TCR beta chain was sequenced within a study of regulatory T cells in long-lasting Graves disease. Study information: Graves' patients, newly diagnosed, had taken antithyroid drugs under 3 months.

Germline values: CDR1 LGHDT, CDR2 YNNKEL (reference sequence). The CDR3 sequence is 15 residues long. V was pared by 5 bases and J by 0 bases, with 11 bases between. This clonotype was picked up many times. Regarding time point: newly diagnosed GD, antithyroid drugs for less than 3 months. Preparation of the TCR library used RNA extracted from PBMCs. Assembly of TCR beta libraries relied on iRepertoire HTBI primers together with Arm-PCR of CDR3 regions. TCRdb called the multiplex PCR reads again in MiXCR, with one record for every CDR3 protein. The sample records about 350,000 distinct CDR3 sequences, around 15% being singletons. This same sample was also part of a study on T cells in Graves' hyperthyroidism and ophthalmopathy. This second report adds: Clonotypes that were expanded in thyroid above 0.001 mostly appeared in blood too.

The gene calls are TRBV3-1 and TRBJ1-3; D not certain. This clonotype originated in a woman aged 18-29 years with Graves disease. The sequences come from peripheral blood mononuclear cells (PBMCs), collected at new diagnosis, from a patient treated with antithyroid drugs. The CDR3 sequence: CASSSGGSSGNTIYF. DNA for the CDR3: TGTGCCAGCAGCTCGGGAGGGTCCTCTGGAAACACCATATATTTT.